This TCR beta chain was retrieved from a study of shared clonotypes between healthy human individuals. Study results and caveats: A handful of donors showed sharing of approximately 5% of naive CD4 clonotypes.

About this clone itself: Its specificity is not known.

Clones were read by immunoSEQ multiplex PCR, and TCRdb kept only the in-frame ones, dropping some. The table records about 1.5 million clones, approximately 96% of them present only once. Trimming pared 1 base from V and 5 bases from J, leaving 10 bases between. This CDR3 is built from 14 residues. In germline, CDR1 is SGDLS, CDR2 YYNGEE. Researchers partitioned CD4+ cells into CD45RA+ naive and CD45RA-negative memory subsets. The sequenced sample was naive CD4+ T cells sorted from blood. Subset reported: CD45RA+ positively selected. The J gene is TRBJ2-1, the V gene TRBV9; D not certain. The clonotype originates from a man under 40 in good health. The CDR3 nucleotides are TGTGCCAGCAGCGTAAAGTTCCTGAACAATGAGCAGTTCTTC. As protein: CASSVKFLNNEQFF. The full variable domain, its missing parts supplied by reference TRBV9 and TRBJ2-1, is DSGVTQTPKHLITATGQRVTLRCSPRSGDLSVYWYQQSLDQGLQFLIQYYNGEERAKGNILERFSAQQFPDLHSELNLSSLELGDSALYFCASSVKFLNNEQFFGPGTRLTVL.